Following are 22 T cell receptor beta chains from one sample sequenced in a study of cytomegalovirus exposure and HLA in healthy donors. Generated by immunoSEQ multiplex PCR, the TCRdb table keeps only in-frame clones and is missing some. The table has more than 250,000 clones, around 90% seen once. The source material was PBMCs. All receptors come from a woman aged 25-40 years in good health and CMV-seropositive.

CDR3 nucleotides: TGTGCCAGCAGCCACGCTCTAGACCGGCCAAGACCAATAACCTACGAGCAGTACTTC. Translated: CASSHALDRPRPITYEQYF. This chain uses TRBV5-5 with TRBJ2-7; D call uncertain. V was pared by 4 bases and J by 2 bases, with 28 bases between. The germline CDR1 and CDR2 sequences are SGHKS and YYEKEE (reference sequence). The CDR3 sequence is 19 residues long. Full variable domain (missing parts from reference TRBV5-5 and TRBJ2-7): DAGVTQSPTHLIKTRGQQVTLRCSPISGHKSVSWYQQVLGQGPQFIFQYYEKEERGRGNFPDRFSARQFPNYSSELNVNALLLGDSALYLCASSHALDRPRPITYEQYFGPGTRLTVT.

A single count supports this clone. The chain employs TRBV5-6 and TRBJ2-3; TRBD2 matches 8 bases. The CDR3 sequence is 14 residues long. Germline V CDR1 and CDR2: SGHDT, YYEEEE. J lost 1 base, V lost 5 bases, and 3 bases had no gene match. The CDR3 region is CASRETSGTDTQYF. CDR3 in DNA: TGTGCCAGCAGGGAGACTAGCGGCACAGATACGCAGTATTTT.

The table lists this clone with a count of one. This rearrangement joins TRBV4-3 to TRBJ1-1, with D unresolved. The CDR3 spans 14 residues. Per germline, CDR1 LGHNA and CDR2 YSLEER. Trimming removed 0 bases from V and 1 base from J, with 6 bases in between. Here the CDR3 DNA reads TGCGCCAGCAGCCAAGATCGGGGGAACACTGAAGCTTTCTTT. Amino acids: CASSQDRGNTEAFF.

The count of this clone is one. The chain couples TRBV6-5 to TRBJ2-7; weak D call: TRBD1 (6 bases). The CDR3 is 14 residues long. The V end lost 4 bases, the J end lost 2 bases, and 12 bases lay between the germline ends. CDR1 is MNHEY, CDR2 SVGAGI, per germline. The CDR3 reads CASSSTGIPYEQYF. The DNA for the CDR3 is TGTGCCAGCAGTTCTACAGGGATTCCCTACGAGCAGTACTTC.

A few counts support this clone. The V call is TRBV5-5, the J call TRBJ2-2; 8 bases are shared with TRBD1. The trim removed 4 bases at V and 2 bases at J, leaving 4 bases unmatched. The CDR3 sequence is 15 residues long. Germline CDR1 reads SGHKS; CDR2 reads YYEKEE (reference sequence). This chain's CDR3 is CASSQGQANTGELFF. Here the CDR3 DNA reads TGTGCCAGCAGCCAGGGACAGGCAAACACCGGGGAGCTGTTTTTT.

The CDR3 loop reads CASSLNKDQPQHF. CDR3 in DNA: TGTGCCAGCTCACTCAACAAGGATCAGCCCCAGCATTTT. The J gene is TRBJ1-5, the V gene TRBV18; D call uncertain. The germline gives CDR1 KGHSH, CDR2 LQKENI. V lost 4 bases and J 5 bases, leaving 9 bases between the germline ends. The length of the CDR3 is 13 residues.

The gene calls are TRBV6-5 and TRBJ2-5; D uncertain. Germline lookup yields CDR1 MNHEY and CDR2 SVGAGI. Between the trimmed V and J ends, which lost 6 bases and 0 bases, there was a span of 14 bases. CDR3 size: 15 residues. The CDR3 loop reads CASRPNVGYQETQYF. The DNA for the CDR3 is TGTGCCAGCAGACCGAACGTTGGGTACCAAGAGACCCAGTACTTC.

This clone was picked up one time. V and J are TRBV4-2 and TRBJ2-7; TRBD2 matches 8 bases. CDR3 length equals 15 residues. J was trimmed by 0 bases and V by 5 bases; bases with no gene match: 6. In germline, CDR1 is LGHNA, CDR2 YNFKEQ. The CDR3 region is CASSENSGASYEQYF. As DNA, the CDR3 is TGTGCCAGCAGCGAAAATAGCGGGGCCTCCTACGAGCAGTACTTC.

The chain combines TRBV25-1 with TRBJ2-1; 7 nucleotides agree with TRBD2. V lost 5 bases to trimming and J lost 0 bases; unmatched junction nucleotides: 13. CDR1 is MGHDK and CDR2 is SYGVNS in the germline V gene. The CDR3 runs 18 residues. CDR3: CASSKGMGGTLSYNEQFF. Here the CDR3 DNA reads TGTGCCAGCAGTAAAGGTATGGGGGGGACCCTCTCCTACAATGAGCAGTTCTTC.

The gene calls are TRBV7-6 and TRBJ1-1, with D unclear. This CDR3 contains 14 residues. The germline V gene encodes CDR1 SGHVS and CDR2 FNYEAQ. Trimming cost V 1 base and J 4 bases, with 10 bases left between them. In nucleotides, the CDR3 is TGTGCCAGCAGCTTAGATCGAGGAAGCACTGAAGCTTTCTTT. It yields the protein CASSLDRGSTEAFF. Based on the CDR3 plus reference TRBV7-6 and TRBJ1-1, the full variable domain is GAGVSQSPRYKVTKRGQDVALRCDPISGHVSLYWYRQALGQGPEFLTYFNYEAQQDKSGLPNDRFSAERPEGSISTLTIQRTEQRDSAMYRCASSLDRGSTEAFFGQGTRLTVV.

The V call is TRBV7-2, the J call TRBJ2-7; no clear D. This CDR3 comprises 13 residues. V was cut by 3 bases and J by 3 bases, with 9 bases left in between. The germline CDR1 and CDR2 sequences are SGHTA and FQGNSA. In nucleotides, the CDR3 is TGTGCCAGCAGCTTTGGGCCAGACTACGAGCAGTACTTC. It specifies CASSFGPDYEQYF.

CDR3 coding DNA: TGTGCCAGCAGCCAAGATCCCCCCACAGGGGACTCCTACGAGCAGTACTTC. Translated, it gives CASSQDPPTGDSYEQYF. The J gene is TRBJ2-7, the V gene TRBV14, with TRBD1 matching 7 bases. After removal of 0 bases from V and 0 bases from J, the junction contained 8 bases not matched to a gene. The CDR3 spans 17 residues. The germline gives CDR1 SGHDN, CDR2 FVKESK.

This chain uses TRBV5-4 with TRBJ1-2; D not certain. V was pared by 0 bases and J by 0 bases, with 9 bases between. Germline assignment: CDR1 SGHNT and CDR2 YYREEE (reference sequence). This CDR3 is built from 15 residues. CDR3 residues: CASSLEGRANYGYTF. As DNA, the CDR3 is TGTGCCAGCAGCTTGGAGGGAAGGGCTAACTATGGCTACACCTTC.

The chain recombines TRBV9 with TRBJ2-7; D is perhaps TRBD2 (6 bases). Trimming cost V 0 bases and J 3 bases, with 10 bases left between them. There are 14 residues in the CDR3. The germline V gene encodes CDR1 SGDLS and CDR2 YYNGEE. CDR3 sequence reads: CASSVGLGGYEQYF. The CDR3 DNA reads as TGTGCCAGCAGCGTAGGATTGGGGGGCTACGAGCAGTACTTC.

V is TRBV27 and J is TRBJ2-1; tentative D call: TRBD1 (5 bases). V shed 0 bases and J shed 3 bases, with 12 bases lying between them. The germline gives CDR1 MNHEY, CDR2 SMNVEV (reference sequence). This CDR3 comprises 16 residues. The CDR3 DNA is TGTGCCAGCAGTTTATCCCAGGGCGTCCTCTACAATGAGCAGTTCTTC. It yields the protein CASSLSQGVLYNEQFF.

The genes are TRBV7-9 and TRBJ2-1; 9 nucleotides match TRBD2. The junction had 4 bases not matched to a gene; V was cut back by 0 bases and J by 7 bases. The CDR3 covers 15 residues. The V gene's germline CDR1 is SEHNR and CDR2 FQNEAQ (reference sequence). This chain's CDR3 is CASSLAASGVNEQFF. Written as DNA, the CDR3 is TGTGCCAGCAGCTTAGCGGCTAGCGGGGTAAATGAGCAGTTCTTC.

This sequence joins TRBV7-9 and TRBJ1-2; 7 bases line up with TRBD1. This CDR3 is built from 15 residues. Trimming at V came to 6 bases and at J to 7 bases, leaving 14 bases not matched to a gene. Germline V gene lookup returns CDR1 SEHNR and CDR2 FQNEAQ (reference sequence). The CDR3: CASSSQGIVTGGYTF. CDR3 coding DNA: TGTGCCAGCAGTTCACAGGGGATCGTCACTGGTGGCTACACCTTC.

The genes are TRBV18 and TRBJ1-2; D not resolved. The CDR3 runs 13 residues. Germline-derived CDR1 and CDR2 are KGHSH and LQKENI. V was shortened by 2 bases and J by 3 bases, with 7 bases between the two germline ends. The CDR3 coding sequence is TGTGCCAGCTCACCAGAGACCGACTATGGCTACACCTTC. The encoded protein is CASSPETDYGYTF.

V gene TRBV28 combines with J gene TRBJ2-1, with no clear D. This CDR3 has 14 residues. CDR1 and CDR2 (germline): MDHEN, SYDVKM. Trimming took off 6 bases at V and 0 bases at J, with 9 bases between the two ends. DNA for the CDR3: TGTGCCAGCAGCAACCCGGGCTCCTACAATGAGCAGTTCTTC. Translated: CASSNPGSYNEQFF.

V usage is TRBV20-1 and J usage is TRBJ1-1; D may be TRBD1 (5 bases). The CDR3 has 10 residues. Per the germline V gene, CDR1 is DFQATT and CDR2 is SNEGSKA (reference sequence). DNA for the CDR3: TGCCCTGGGGCAGGGACTGAAGCTTTCTTT. Its translation: CPGAGTEAFF.

The chain has TRBV7-2 and TRBJ1-6; D call uncertain. Trimming removed 5 bases at V and 9 bases at J, with 11 bases between. The CDR3 length is 13 residues. CDR1 SGHTA and CDR2 FQGNSA come from the germline V gene. CDR3 region: CASSTSAVSPLHF. In DNA form, the CDR3 reads TGTGCCAGCAGCACAAGCGCGGTTTCACCCCTCCACTTT.

The chain uses TRBV9 and TRBJ2-7; 10 bases are shared with TRBD1. CDR1 and CDR2 (germline): SGDLS, YYNGEE. The V segment lost 0 bases and the J segment 3 bases; nucleotides outside the gene matches: 3. This CDR3 contains 15 residues. DNA of the CDR3: TGTGCCAGCAGCGTAGAGGGACAGGGGTACTACGAGCAGTACTTC. Its translation: CASSVEGQGYYEQYF.